This T cell receptor (beta chain) is from a study of shared clonotypes between healthy human individuals (dated by TCRdb to the early 2020s). Regarding the complete study: A couple of women and a few men aged 18 to 49 years were included in the cohort. To estimate repertoire size and how much clonotype sharing occurs between individuals, the study deeply sequenced the blood TCR repertoires of 4 to 6 healthy adults. For each donor, CD4 naive and CD4 memory were each given three plates, CD8 naive was given two plates, and CD8 memory was given one plate. To increase sequencing depth and limit assay-specific biases, different laboratories used diverse techniques to prepare libraries and sequence TCR repertoires. Per donor, leukapheresis produced somewhere between about 0.94 and 9 billion PBMCs. The investigation overall reported the following: When several donors were compared, the shared fraction of clonotypes was roughly 4.8% for naive CD4, 3.5% to 4% for naive CD8, roughly 2.5% for memory CD4, and 0.4% for memory CD8. The small number of donors limited the genetic and exposure-history diversity represented. Rarefaction of sorted-subset datasets indicated incomplete sequencing despite the large sequencing depth. Larger estimated clonotype richness was generally found for naive subsets than for memory subsets. Compared with non-shared clonotypes, the clonotypes found in all four sorted-subset donors had higher generation probabilities. Pairwise subsampling indicated that sequencing depth was expected to affect the degree of clonotype sharing among donors. Sampling was restricted to blood, and TCR repertoires in tissue are likely to differ from TCR repertoires in blood.

Using the deep immunoSEQ assay, TCR CDR3 regions were amplified from genomic DNA by multiplex PCR. For each cell subset, the extracted genomic DNA was distributed evenly across all wells of several immunoSEQ 96-well plates, and each plate served as one replicate. For sorted subsets, 200 to 250 ng of genomic DNA, equivalent to some 30,000 T cell genomes, went into each replicate PCR. Purified libraries were quantified with a Qubit 3.0 fluorometer, sized on a Bioanalyzer 2100, and re-quantified with the KAPA Library Quantification kit. A separate single-read 150-cycle Illumina NextSeq 550 flow cell was used to sequence each immunoSEQ 96-well plate. The original pipeline was this. Because only junctional sequences without quality scores were contained in the immunoSEQ output, filtering matching that applied to full-length reads could not be performed. Sequences were annotated with PyIR, a Python wrapper for IgBLAST v1.9, and V/J genes and CDR3 were assigned using IMGT germline references. Reads were removed for weak V/J assignments (E-value above 1e-6), missing CDR3, stop codons, out-of-frame junctions, or ambiguous translated residues. V3J clonotypes were defined as sequences sharing the same inferred V gene, J gene, and CDR3 amino acid sequence. Percentage overlap between repertoires was computed as shared unique clonotypes divided by the size of the smaller repertoire. Richness of each repertoire was evaluated using RTK rarefaction, the Chao1 estimator, and Recon v2.1 estimates of unobserved clonotypes. Generation probabilities were computed with OLGA for all TCRbeta clonotypes obtained by the gDNA method from several donors. Imported from immuneACCESS, the table was reduced by TCRdb to in-frame sequences with V and J called. These copies leave out some clones; in studies compared against another copy, an unresolved V gene accounts for under half, and the cause of the remainder is not known. V and J calls and clone size follow that table, whereas D and trimming were derived from the DNA. Here the sample has about 960,000 clones; about 80% occur a single time. The ten largest clones capture over 1.3% of the sample.

Healthy HIV-negative adults with no recently reported acute infections or vaccinations were included as donors. Every donor was a Caucasian adult residing in Nashville, Tennessee, USA. CD4+ T cells were enriched through magnetic negative selection, after which naive cells were positively selected on CD45RA and the remaining negative fraction served as the memory subset. Blood was obtained by leukapheresis, after which PBMCs were separated by Ficoll-Histopaque density gradient centrifugation and cryopreserved in liquid nitrogen vapor phase. Analytical flow cytometry was used to check the purity and quantity of every magnetically sorted T cell population. From each sorted fraction, genomic DNA was isolated and quantified by UV absorbance on a Nanodrop 2000c. CDR1 WSHSY and CDR2 SAAADI were looked up in the germline V gene. V is pared back by 3 bases and J by 2 bases, with 3 bases lying between the germline termini. Taken from cysteine to phenylalanine, the CDR3 has 12 residues. Of all the DNA, just the CDR3 is kept, 36 bases in frame from base 1.

This clone was observed a single time. Its antigen remains undetermined. Base quality data are lacking; no much larger clone is found one base away. The sample contains more than one DNA sequence encoding this CDR3. The receptor was derived from a young man in good health. Sequenced sample: memory CD4+ T cells sorted from blood. In the paper's terms, the cell subset or site label means: CD45RA-negative fraction. The rearrangement joined TRBV10-2 to TRBJ2-3; confidence is insufficient to name the D gene. Here the CDR3 is given as CASSETTDTQYF. In nucleotide form, the sequence is TGCGCCAGCAGTGAAACCACAGATACGCAGTATTTT.